One and the same sample provided the 25 T cell receptor beta chains below, sequenced in a study of cytomegalovirus exposure and HLA in healthy donors (TCRdb year 2017). The library was made by the immunoSEQ multiplex PCR assay. A mixture of 60 forward primers for TCR Vbeta segments and 13 reverse primers for TCR Jbeta segments was used in the multiplex PCR. TCRdb took over this immuneACCESS table, retaining in-frame rearrangements with V and J assigned. Such tables are incomplete; in checked studies, under half of the missing clones stem from an unresolved V gene, and the remainder is unexplained. This sample lists 90,000 to 120,000 clones; about 74% were detected once. 12% to 15% of the sample goes to the ten largest clones. The material sequenced was PBMCs. These receptor sequences come from a woman between 40 and 50 years old in good health and CMV-seropositive.

The V and J genes are TRBV6-5 and TRBJ1-1; D is perhaps TRBD1 (5 bases). The CDR3 is 13 residues long. Germline V gene lookup returns CDR1 MNHEY and CDR2 SVGAGI. The ends were cut back, 5 bases at V and 0 bases at J, with 7 bases in the middle. CDR3 protein: CASSLTVNTEAFF. In DNA form, the CDR3 reads TGTGCCAGCAGTCTGACAGTGAACACTGAAGCTTTCTTT.

This rearrangement joins TRBV9 to TRBJ2-2; TRBD1 matches 7 bases. In germline, CDR1 is SGDLS, CDR2 YYNGEE. The CDR3 sequence is 15 residues long. V lost 3 bases to trimming and J lost 1 base; unmatched junction nucleotides: 3. CDR3 amino acids: CASSARQGNTGELFF. CDR3 in DNA: TGTGCCAGCAGCGCCCGACAGGGGAACACCGGGGAGCTGTTTTTT.

The chain carries TRBV30 and TRBJ1-1; a possible D gene is TRBD1 (6 bases). Between the trimmed V and J ends, which lost 4 bases and 6 bases, there was a span of 24 bases. The CDR3 sequence is 16 residues long. Germline V gene lookup returns CDR1 GTSNPN and CDR2 SVGIG (reference sequence). For the CDR3, the DNA is TGTGCCTGGACCCTACAAAAAGTACAGGGTACCGCTGAAGCTTTCTTT. Amino acid sequence: CAWTLQKVQGTAEAFF.

The rearrangement links TRBV5-1 to TRBJ1-1; D perhaps matches TRBD1 (5 bases). CDR1 is SGHRS and CDR2 is YFSETQ in the germline V gene. V lost 4 bases and J lost 6, with 16 bases in between. CDR3 size: 14 residues. The CDR3 sequence: CASSGGPGSPEAFF. DNA for the CDR3: TGCGCCAGCAGCGGGGGACCCGGGAGCCCTGAAGCTTTCTTT.

There are a few counts of this clone. The chain joins TRBV6-1 to TRBJ2-5, with 8 bases that match TRBD2. V dropped 1 base and J dropped 9; count of bases not matched to a gene: 13. The CDR3 has 16 residues. CDR1 is MNHNS and CDR2 is SASEGT in the germline V gene. CDR3 in amino acids: CASSEESGSGGTAQYF. DNA for the CDR3: TGTGCCAGCAGTGAAGAAAGCGGGAGCGGGGGCACGGCCCAGTACTTC.

The chain joins TRBV5-8 to TRBJ2-7; TRBD1 aligns across 9 bases. Germline V CDR1 and CDR2: SGHTS, YDEGEE. The CDR3 is 14 residues long. V lost 4 bases and J lost 3; bases outside the gene matches: 5. In DNA, the CDR3 is TGTGCCAGCAGCGCGGGGACAGGGATCTACGAGCAGTACTTC. Its translation is CASSAGTGIYEQYF. Complete variable domain (other parts from reference TRBV5-8 and TRBJ2-7): EAGVTQSPTHLIKTRGQQATLRCSPISGHTSVYWYQQALGLGLQFLLWYDEGEERNRGNFPPRFSGRQFPNYSSELNVNALELEDSALYLCASSAGTGIYEQYFGPGTRLTVT.

The V and J genes are TRBV30 and TRBJ2-7, with TRBD1 matching 8 bases. The CDR3 is 13 residues long. With 5 bases clipped from V and 3 bases from J, the junction kept 6 bases outside the gene matches. Germline CDR1 reads GTSNPN; CDR2 reads SVGIG (reference sequence). CDR3 in amino acids: CAWGGTGYYEQYF. CDR3 coding DNA: TGTGCCTGGGGGGGGACAGGCTACTACGAGCAGTACTTC.

J is TRBJ1-1 and V is TRBV2, with D perhaps TRBD1 (5 bases). There are 14 residues in the CDR3. Between the trimmed V and J ends, which lost 3 bases and 0 bases, there was a span of 8 bases. The germline V gene has CDR1 SNHLY and CDR2 FYNNEI. The CDR3 DNA reads as TGTGCCAGCAGTGATAAGGGGATGAACACTGAAGCTTTCTTT. It yields the protein CASSDKGMNTEAFF.

The rearrangement links TRBV6-5 to TRBJ1-2, with D possibly being TRBD1 (5 bases). Germline V gene sequence: CDR1 MNHEY, CDR2 SVGAGI. This CDR3 has 16 residues. V was trimmed by 0 bases and J by 7 bases, leaving 18 bases between them. The CDR3: CASSYSVTALKGGYTF. The CDR3 DNA follows: TGTGCCAGCAGTTACTCAGTGACAGCCTTGAAGGGTGGCTACACCTTC.

V and J are TRBV2 and TRBJ2-5, with a tentative D call TRBD1 (7 bases). CDR3 length: 13 residues. Germline V CDR1 and CDR2: SNHLY, FYNNEI. V lost 8 bases and J lost 1, with 11 bases in between. As DNA, the CDR3 is TGTGCCAGCGGCGGGGACAGCCAAGAGACCCAGTACTTC. As protein: CASGGDSQETQYF. The variable domain in full, with the rest retrieved from reference TRBV2 and TRBJ2-5, is EPEVTQTPSHQVTQMGQEVILRCVPISNHLYFYWYRQILGQKVEFLVSFYNNEISEKSEIFDDQFSVERPDGSNFTLKIRSTKLEDSAMYFCASGGDSQETQYFGPGTRLLVL.

This clone was found a few times. This chain links TRBV7-6 with TRBJ1-2; 7 positions match TRBD1. V lost 1 base, J lost 3 bases, and 5 bases stayed unmatched. Germline V gene data show CDR1 as SGHVS and CDR2 as FNYEAQ. CDR3 length: 15 residues. The chain's CDR3 is CASSLVAGGDYGYTF. The CDR3 DNA reads as TGTGCCAGCAGCTTAGTGGCAGGGGGAGACTATGGCTACACCTTC.

The sample holds a few counts of this clone. The gene calls are TRBV6-1 and TRBJ2-1; perhaps TRBD2 as D (6 bases). Trimming shortened V by 6 bases and J by 8 bases, and 20 bases separated the two germline ends. CDR1 is MNHNS, CDR2 SASEGT, per germline. The CDR3 length is 15 residues. The DNA for the CDR3 is TGTGCCAGCAGGCTTTACAGGCGGAGGGCCGATGAGCAGTTCTTC. This sequence encodes CASRLYRRRADEQFF.

This clone was seen only a few times. The rearrangement joins TRBV5-5 to TRBJ1-2; 12 bases are a match to TRBD1. This CDR3 has 16 residues. Germline CDR1 is SGHKS and CDR2 is YYEKEE (reference sequence). V trimming: 1 base; J trimming: 3 bases; junction bases outside the gene matches: 4. The CDR3 DNA reads as TGTGCCAGCAGCTTGACCGGGACAGGGGGCGACTATGGCTACACCTTC. This sequence encodes CASSLTGTGGDYGYTF.

This chain links TRBV30 with TRBJ2-7; D is undetermined. Trimming took 3 bases from V and 3 from J, leaving 9 bases between them. This CDR3 region has 12 residues. CDR1 is GTSNPN and CDR2 is SVGIG in the germline V gene (reference sequence). In DNA form, the CDR3 reads TGTGCCTGGAGCCGAGATAGCTACGAGCAGTACTTC. Translated: CAWSRDSYEQYF.

This clone was counted only a few times. CDR3 protein: CASSPAPAGGPTNTQYF. The CDR3 region has the DNA TGTGCCAGCAGTCCCGCCCCAGCGGGGGGCCCCACGAATACGCAGTATTTT. The V gene is TRBV2, the J gene TRBJ2-3, with 9 bases that match TRBD2. CDR1 SNHLY and CDR2 FYNNEI come from the germline V gene. Trimming cost V 5 bases and J 7 bases; bases outside gene matches: 16. The length of the CDR3 is 17 residues. Complete variable domain (other parts from reference TRBV2 and TRBJ2-3): EPEVTQTPSHQVTQMGQEVILRCVPISNHLYFYWYRQILGQKVEFLVSFYNNEISEKSEIFDDQFSVERPDGSNFTLKIRSTKLEDSAMYFCASSPAPAGGPTNTQYFGPGTRLTVL.

The genes are TRBV2 and TRBJ1-2, with TRBD1 identical over 7 bases. The V gene end was trimmed by 6 bases and the J gene end by 0 bases; junction bases not matched to a gene: 7. The CDR3 totals 15 residues. CDR1 SNHLY and CDR2 FYNNEI come from the germline V gene. The CDR3 region has the DNA TGTGCCAGCAGAGAACAGGGGAGAGCTAACTATGGCTACACCTTC. This gives the protein CASREQGRANYGYTF.

CDR3 sequence (DNA): TGCGCCAGCAGCTTGGAGCGGGGGGTCACTGAAGCTTTCTTT. The encoded protein is CASSLERGVTEAFF. The V call is TRBV5-1, the J call TRBJ1-1, with a tentative D call TRBD1 (5 bases). This CDR3 comprises 14 residues. The V gene lost 0 bases and the J gene lost 4 bases, with 10 bases spanning the gap. From germline, CDR1 is SGHRS and CDR2 YFSETQ.

J is TRBJ1-4 and V is TRBV15, with 9 bases that match TRBD1. V was clipped by 1 base and J by 10 bases; unmatched bases: 7. This CDR3 has 15 amino acids. CDR1 LNHNV and CDR2 YYDKDF come from the germline V gene (reference sequence). The CDR3 sequence: CATSRVGQGLAKLFF. CDR3 nucleotide sequence: TGTGCCACCAGCAGAGTAGGACAGGGGTTGGCAAAACTGTTTTTT.

In DNA, the CDR3 is TGTGCCAGCAGAAACAGGGCTGGAAACACCATATATTTT. Translation: CASRNRAGNTIYF. The chain carries TRBV2 and TRBJ1-3, with D maybe TRBD1 (6 bases). CDR1 is SNHLY and CDR2 is FYNNEI in the germline V gene. The CDR3 is 13 amino acids. Trimming left V 6 bases short and J 2 bases short, with 8 bases between.

This sequence joins TRBV9 and TRBJ1-6; 10 nucleotides line up with TRBD1. Per the germline V gene, CDR1 is SGDLS and CDR2 is YYNGEE. Trimming cost V 4 bases and J 7 bases; bases outside gene matches: 2. The CDR3 has 14 amino acids. CDR3 sequence (DNA): TGTGCCAGCAGCCTGGGACAGGGGAATTCACCCCTCCACTTT. The encoded protein is CASSLGQGNSPLHF.

The chain couples TRBV9 to TRBJ2-5, with TRBD2 matching over 10 bases. This CDR3 is built from 16 residues. Germline V lookup: CDR1 SGDLS, CDR2 YYNGEE. V was clipped by 6 bases and J by 4 bases; unmatched bases: 12. CDR3 nucleotide sequence: TGTGCCAGCACCAGCGGGTCTAGCGGGGGCCGAGAGACCCAGTACTTC. Translated, it gives CASTSGSSGGRETQYF.

This clone was detected a few times. The chain uses TRBV6-6 and TRBJ2-7; the D gene is possibly TRBD1 (6 bases). V lost 6 bases, J lost 0 bases, and 18 bases lay in between. This CDR3 is 16 amino acids long. Germline V gene sequence: CDR1 MNHNY, CDR2 SVGAGI (reference sequence). CDR3: CASRASQGINSYEQYF. CDR3 DNA sequence: TGTGCCAGCAGGGCTTCACAGGGTATTAACTCCTACGAGCAGTACTTC.

In this sample, this clone turned up a few times. The chain combines TRBV4-1 with TRBJ1-3; D gene unclear. Between the trimmed V and J ends, which lost 8 bases and 0 bases, there was a span of 17 bases. CDR1 and CDR2 from the germline V gene are MGHRA and YSYEKL. The CDR3 is 16 amino acids. Written as DNA, the CDR3 is TGCGCCAGCGGGAACCTGCTTGGAGGCTCTGGAAACACCATATATTTT. Protein product: CASGNLLGGSGNTIYF.

Written as DNA, the CDR3 is TGCGCCAGCAGCTTTCAGGGGACCGGGGAGCTGTTTTTT. Its translation is CASSFQGTGELFF. The chain is built from TRBV5-1 and TRBJ2-2, with a weak D call TRBD1 (6 bases). V lost 2 bases, J lost 5 bases, and 7 bases lay in between. Germline lookup yields CDR1 SGHRS and CDR2 YFSETQ. CDR3 length: 13 residues.

CDR3 residues: CASSPQGESTEAFF. In nucleotides, the CDR3 is TGTGCCAGCAGTCCACAGGGGGAAAGCACTGAAGCTTTCTTT. The chain links TRBV6-6 to TRBJ1-1, with 8 bases matching TRBD1. CDR1 MNHNY and CDR2 SVGAGI come from the germline V gene (reference sequence). The CDR3 contains 14 residues. The junction had 6 bases not matched to a gene; V was cut back by 5 bases and J by 4 bases.